The present T cell receptor (beta chain) was sequenced within a study of follicular helper T cells after annual influenza vaccination. In the study overall: Blood was drawn on days 0, 7 and 28 after vaccination. Some donors were sampled over the 2013-2014, 2014-2015 and 2015-2016 vaccinations.

Described time point: 2014-2015 season, pre-vaccination. Regarding the study as a whole: Successive annual vaccinations recalled a recurrent oligoclonal ICOS+CD38+ cTfh response with influenza-specific clonotypes.

Germline CDR1 MGHRA, CDR2 YSYEKL. This CDR3 is built from 13 residues. With 8 bases removed from V and 6 bases from J, the gap between germline ends came to 11 bases. Sequenced by immunoSEQ multiplex PCR; TCRdb stores in-frame clones only, minus some. This sample has about 27,000 clones, with approximately 81% found just once. Only a few counts were recorded for this clone. The antigen is undetermined. The sample in question was CXCR5+ CD38- circulating T follicular helper cells from blood, obtained on the day of influenza vaccination. Sample subset: circulating Tfh, non-naive CD4+CXCR5+PD-1+ (ICOS+CD38+ or ICOS-CD38-). The clonotype originates from an adult who received the influenza vaccine. The V gene is TRBV4-1, the J gene TRBJ1-6, with no clear D. The CDR3 DNA sequence: TGCGCCAGCTCCCCGAGGATTAATTCACCCCTCCACTTT. This translates into CASSPRINSPLHF.